The 8 T cell receptor beta chains below come from one sample, sequenced in a study of T cells in Graves' hyperthyroidism and ophthalmopathy. The TCR beta CDR3 regions underwent amplification using RNA transcripts as the source. The HTBI primer set served for first-round RT-PCR of the TCR CDR3. TCRdb fed the multiplex PCR reads into MiXCR, producing one record per CDR3 protein. The sample holds 150,000 or so distinct CDR3 sequences, just under 9.5% seen once. Sequenced: blood. The receptor source for this set is a woman aged 18-29 years with Graves' hyperthyroidism that later progressed to Graves' ophthalmopathy.

This clonotype was detected ten times or more. The chain is built from TRBV28 and TRBJ2-2; tentatively, D is TRBD2 (7 bases). The CDR3 is made up of 14 amino acids. Per the germline V gene, CDR1 is MDHEN and CDR2 is SYDVKM. V was pared by 6 bases and J by 7 bases, with 15 bases between. The CDR3 DNA is TGTGCCAGCAGACAAAGGGGGGGCATCGGGGAGCTGTTTTTT. Amino acid sequence: CASRQRGGIGELFF. Full variable domain (outside the CDR3, taken from reference TRBV28 and TRBJ2-2): DVKVTQSSRYLVKRTGEKVFLECVQDMDHENMFWYRQDPGLGLRLIYFSYDVKMKEKGDIPEGYSVSREKKERFSLILESASTNQTSMYLCASRQRGGIGELFFGEGSRLTVL.

The rearrangement joins TRBV20-1 to TRBJ1-1; D uncertain. Trimming removed 3 bases from V and 2 bases from J, with 10 bases in between. Germline assignment: CDR1 DFQATT and CDR2 SNEGSKA (reference sequence). The CDR3 is made up of 13 amino acids. The CDR3 DNA follows: TGCAGTGCTAGGGGAGGGCCCAACACTGAAGCTTTCTTT. Translating it yields CSARGGPNTEAFF.

This clonotype was recorded many times. This chain links TRBV12-3 or TRBV12-4 with TRBJ1-2; TRBD1 aligns across 9 bases. V lost 7 bases, J lost 3 bases, and 6 bases stayed unmatched. This CDR3 has 14 amino acids. The CDR3 DNA is TGTGCCAGCAAATACAGGGGGCGCGACTATGGCTACACCTTC. Protein sequence: CASKYRGRDYGYTF.

This clonotype was picked up many times. The V and J genes are TRBV4-1 and TRBJ2-7; no clear D. V dropped 1 base and J dropped 7 bases, with 8 bases sitting between them. The CDR3 totals 12 residues. From germline, CDR1 is MGHRA and CDR2 YSYEKL. The CDR3 sequence: CASSQGFSEQYF. The CDR3 region has the DNA TGCGCCAGCAGCCAAGGCTTCTCTGAGCAGTACTTC.

This clonotype has at least ten counts. This chain joins TRBV6-1 and TRBJ1-1; no reliable D call. V was trimmed by 5 bases and J by 3 bases, leaving 10 bases between them. The CDR3 spans 13 residues. Germline values: CDR1 MNHNS, CDR2 SASEGT. The CDR3 region is CASSLKLDTEAFF. The CDR3 nucleotides read TGTGCCAGCAGTCTCAAGCTGGACACTGAAGCTTTCTTT.

Remarks on this clonotype: A much bigger clone sits one base away, suggesting this may be a read error. The genes are TRBV18 and TRBJ1-3, with D unresolved. This CDR3 has 17 residues. V lost 2 bases, J lost 4 bases, and 18 bases lay in between. The germline gives CDR1 KGHSH, CDR2 LQKENI. CDR3 DNA: TGTGCCAGCTCACCATCGACCCGTCGAATAGAAGGAAACACCATATATTTT. It yields the protein CASSPSTRRIEGNTIYF.

This clonotype has a count of ten or more. V and J are TRBV11-2 and TRBJ2-7, with D tentatively TRBD1 or TRBD2 (5 bases each). This CDR3 is 18 amino acids long. V dropped 3 bases and J dropped 0 bases, with 21 bases sitting between them. Germline CDR1 reads SGHAT; CDR2 reads FQNNGV. CDR3 amino acids: CASSFLGTLTTNSYEQYF. CDR3 sequence (DNA): TGTGCCAGCAGCTTTTTGGGGACCTTAACAACAAACTCCTACGAGCAGTACTTC.

Remarks on this clonotype: The junction departs from germline at one end; a sequencing error may be responsible. This sequence joins TRBV28 and TRBJ1-2; the D is unclear. The CDR3 has 12 amino acids. Germline V gene data show CDR1 as MDHEN and CDR2 as SYDVKM. Here the CDR3 reads CTSSGPTYGYTF. The CDR3 nucleotides read TGTACCAGCAGTGGCCCTACCTATGGCTACACCTTC.